A selection of T cell receptor beta chains follows, all from one sample in a study of T cell responses to AZD1222 COVID-19 vaccine. Repertoires were generated with immunoSEQ multiplex PCR, while TCRdb's copy carries only in-frame clones and drops some. The data show approximately 180,000 clones, with almost 90% seen just once and roughly 7.7% held by the top ten. The sequencing here drew on peripheral blood, taken on day 0 of AZD1222 vaccination. These receptors were collected from an adult in good health. Both conserved end residues are part of each CDR3. The D gene is left open where the match is weak. The size field is filled for only some rows; it gives once, few, many or a size class.

D	size	V	J	CDR3	DNA
-	-	TRBV5-4	TRBJ2-1	CASSSNNEQFF	TGTGCCAGCAGCTCAAACAATGAGCAGTTCTTC
TRBD1	-	TRBV4-1	TRBJ1-1	CASRTGQGGTEAFF	TGCGCCAGCAGAACCGGACAGGGAGGAACTGAAGCTTTCTTT
TRBD1	-	TRBV9	TRBJ1-6	CASSPGQGSPNSPLHF	TGTGCCAGCAGTCCCGGACAGGGGAGTCCGAATTCACCCCTCCACTTT
-	-	TRBV5-4	TRBJ1-3	CASSLGQGVGGNTIYF	TGTGCCAGCAGCTTGGGCCAAGGGGTCGGTGGAAACACCATATATTTT
-	-	TRBV27	TRBJ1-5	CASSSTGYQPQHF	TGTGCCAGCAGTTCCACAGGCTATCAGCCCCAGCATTTT
-	-	TRBV20-1	TRBJ1-1	CSAPTATEAFF	TGCAGTGCTCCCACAGCCACTGAAGCTTTCTTT
-	-	TRBV14	TRBJ1-2	CASSGVNSGGYTF	TGTGCCAGCAGCGGCGTTAACAGTGGCGGCTACACCTTC
-	-	TRBV6-5	TRBJ1-1	CASSYFKGPAEAFF	TGTGCCAGCAGTTATTTTAAAGGGCCCGCTGAAGCTTTCTTT
-	-	TRBV7-9	TRBJ1-2	CASSLVGERDGYTF	TGTGCCAGCAGCTTAGTTGGGGAAAGGGATGGCTACACCTTC
-	-	TRBV6-5	TRBJ1-1	CASSSRGDTEAFF	TGTGCCAGCAGTTCGCGAGGGGACACTGAAGCTTTCTTT
TRBD2	-	TRBV7-9	TRBJ2-2	CASQTSGANTGELFF	TGTGCCAGTCAGACTAGCGGGGCGAACACCGGGGAGCTGTTTTTT
-	-	TRBV27	TRBJ2-7	CASRGQGTWEQYF	TGTGCCAGCAGGGGTCAGGGGACATGGGAGCAGTACTTC
-	few	TRBV4-2	TRBJ1-5	CASSQDWQGQPQHF	TGTGCCAGCAGCCAAGATTGGCAGGGCCAGCCCCAGCATTTT
-	-	TRBV5-4	TRBJ2-7	CASSFPSAYEQYF	TGTGCCAGCAGCTTTCCCTCGGCGTACGAGCAGTACTTC
-	-	TRBV5-1	TRBJ1-2	CASSLGTFNANYGYTF	TGCGCCAGCAGCCTAGGGACCTTCAACGCTAACTATGGCTACACCTTC
-	-	TRBV9	TRBJ2-1	CASSGTMTGSSYNEQFF	TGTGCCAGCAGCGGTACCATGACTGGCAGCTCCTACAATGAGCAGTTCTTC
TRBD1	-	TRBV5-1	TRBJ1-1	CASSFGQGNTEAFF	TGCGCCAGCAGCTTCGGACAGGGGAACACTGAAGCTTTCTTT
TRBD1	-	TRBV6-1	TRBJ2-2	CASSEDPGGTGELFF	TGTGCCAGCAGTGAAGACCCAGGGGGCACCGGGGAGCTGTTTTTT
-	-	TRBV5-1	TRBJ1-5	CASSSEINQPQHF	TGCGCCAGCAGCTCCGAAATCAATCAGCCCCAGCATTTT
TRBD2	-	TRBV6-5	TRBJ2-1	CASVGLEVGEQFF	TGTGCCAGCGTGGGACTAGAGGTCGGTGAGCAGTTCTTC
TRBD1	-	TRBV19	TRBJ1-6	CASSVGQGENSPLHF	TGTGCCAGTAGCGTTGGACAGGGAGAAAATTCACCCCTCCACTTT
-	-	TRBV6-5	TRBJ2-7	CASSSPGLGYEQYF	TGTGCCAGCAGTTCGCCAGGGTTGGGCTACGAGCAGTACTTC
-	-	TRBV20-1	TRBJ2-5	CSARDKETQYF	TGCAGTGCTAGAGATAAAGAGACCCAGTACTTC
-	-	TRBV15	TRBJ2-3	CATSRVGGPTDTQYF	TGTGCCACCAGCAGAGTCGGCGGGCCGACAGATACGCAGTATTTT
-	-	TRBV4-2	TRBJ2-7	CASSQDSPGSYEQYF	TGTGCCAGCAGCCAAGACTCCCCGGGATCCTACGAGCAGTACTTC
TRBD2	-	TRBV29-1	TRBJ2-1	CSVEEMAGGLYEQFF	TGCAGCGTTGAAGAGATGGCGGGGGGGCTGTATGAGCAGTTCTTC
TRBD2	-	TRBV19	TRBJ2-3	CASSGGGGDTQYF	TGTGCCAGTAGCGGCGGGGGGGGCGATACGCAGTATTTT
-	-	TRBV11-2	TRBJ2-5	CASSLVVVEETQYF	TGTGCCAGCAGCTTAGTGGTAGTTGAAGAGACCCAGTACTTC
-	-	TRBV7-3	TRBJ1-2	CASSPDRGAKGYTF	TGTGCCAGCAGCCCGGACAGAGGGGCTAAGGGCTACACCTTC
TRBD1	-	TRBV7-7	TRBJ2-1	CASSEGDRVQDEQFF	TGTGCCAGCAGCGAGGGGGACAGGGTGCAGGATGAGCAGTTCTTC
-	few	TRBV24-1	TRBJ2-3	CATSDGRDTQYF	TGTGCCACCAGTGATGGACGCGATACGCAGTATTTT
TRBD2	-	TRBV9	TRBJ2-3	CASSVSHISGGARDTQYF	TGTGCCAGCAGCGTATCCCACATTAGCGGGGGGGCGAGGGATACGCAGTATTTT
-	once	TRBV5-5	TRBJ1-2	CASSIAGDYGYTF	TGTGCCAGCAGCATCGCAGGGGACTATGGCTACACCTTC
-	-	TRBV5-4	TRBJ2-7	CASSLATRGEQYF	TGTGCCAGCAGCTTGGCTACGCGGGGAGAGCAGTACTTC
TRBD1	-	TRBV24-1	TRBJ1-5	CATSDTRDRANQPQHF	TGTGCCACCAGTGATACCCGTGACAGGGCCAATCAGCCCCAGCATTTT
TRBD1	-	TRBV29-1	TRBJ2-7	CSAGQGTYEQYF	TGCAGCGCTGGACAGGGGACCTACGAGCAGTACTTC
TRBD1	once	TRBV30	TRBJ1-6	CALQGQDNSPLHF	TGTGCCTTACAGGGACAGGATAATTCACCCCTCCACTTT
-	-	TRBV28	TRBJ1-2	CASGKEAGYTF	TGTGCCAGCGGAAAAGAGGCGGGCTACACCTTC
TRBD1	few	TRBV11-1	TRBJ2-7	CASSPGQGPSYEQYF	TGTGCCAGCAGCCCGGGACAGGGGCCTTCCTACGAGCAGTACTTC
-	-	TRBV11-2	TRBJ2-5	CASSSTTDPQETQYF	TGTGCCAGCAGCTCCACCACCGACCCCCAAGAGACCCAGTACTTC
-	once	TRBV11-2	TRBJ2-7	CASSSPSSRGNYEQYF	TGTGCCAGCAGCTCACCCTCCTCGAGGGGCAACTACGAGCAGTACTTC
TRBD1	once	TRBV6-5	TRBJ2-3	CAALKGAPGNTQYF	TGTGCCGCACTGAAGGGGGCCCCTGGAAATACGCAGTATTTT
TRBD2	few	TRBV5-1	TRBJ2-1	CASSLGLAAKYNEQFF	TGCGCCAGCAGCTTGGGACTAGCGGCCAAATACAATGAGCAGTTCTTC
-	-	TRBV5-1	TRBJ1-1	CASSLGGGSIANTEAFF	TGCGCCAGCAGCTTGGGAGGGGGGTCCATAGCGAACACTGAAGCTTTCTTT
-	-	TRBV23-1	TRBJ2-7	CASSPLQAAYF	TGCGCCAGCAGTCCCCTGCAGGCCGCTTACTTC
-	few	TRBV13	TRBJ1-6	CASSLDYPPGLGSRSSYNSPLHF	TGTGCCAGCAGCCTCGACTACCCCCCCGGACTTGGCTCGAGGAGCTCCTATAATTCACCCCTCCACTTT
TRBD1	-	TRBV6-5	TRBJ2-7	CASSYSDRGGYEQYF	TGTGCCAGCAGTTACTCGGACAGGGGCGGCTACGAGCAGTACTTC
TRBD1	-	TRBV6-6	TRBJ1-4	CASSYPRGGANEKLFF	TGTGCCAGCAGTTACCCCAGGGGGGGAGCTAATGAAAAACTGTTTTTT
-	-	TRBV10-2	TRBJ1-5	CASSESHRFSNQPQHF	TGCGCCAGCAGTGAGTCGCACAGGTTTAGCAATCAGCCCCAGCATTTT
-	-	TRBV7-2	TRBJ2-7	CASSFSSRDPTYEQYF	TGTGCCAGCAGCTTTAGTAGCCGGGACCCGACCTACGAGCAGTACTTC